This TCR beta chain was identified in a study of T-cell reconstitution after alpha-beta-depleted transplantation in children. This CDR3 comprises 17 residues. V was shortened by 5 bases and J by 1 base, with 18 bases between the two germline ends. This sample's TCRbeta library carried unique molecular identifier barcodes. TCRdb called the PCR reads again in MiXCR, with one record for every CDR3 protein. Of some 240,000 distinct CDR3 sequences listed, around 12% are singletons. The genes are TRBV12-3 or TRBV12-4 and TRBJ1-5, with D possibly being TRBD1 (6 bases). The sample in question was PBMCs from the stem cell graft donor, obtained from the stem cell graft. This receptor was obtained from a human donor who donated a stem cell graft to a child with acute lymphoblastic leukemia. The CDR3 DNA is TGTGCCAGCAGTCTAGGGGGGTTTCGGTGGAGCAATCAGCCCCAGCATTTT. Amino acid sequence: CASSLGGFRWSNQPQHF.